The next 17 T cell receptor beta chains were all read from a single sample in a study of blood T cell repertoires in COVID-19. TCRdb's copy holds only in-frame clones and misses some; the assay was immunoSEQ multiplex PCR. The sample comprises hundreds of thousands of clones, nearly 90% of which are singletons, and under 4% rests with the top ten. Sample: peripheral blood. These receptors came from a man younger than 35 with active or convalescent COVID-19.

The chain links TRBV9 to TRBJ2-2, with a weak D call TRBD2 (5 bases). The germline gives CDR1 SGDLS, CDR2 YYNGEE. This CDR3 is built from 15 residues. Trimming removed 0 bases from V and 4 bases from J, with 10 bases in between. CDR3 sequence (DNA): TGTGCCAGCAGCGTAGCCTTACGGGGCACCGGGGAGCTGTTTTTT. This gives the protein CASSVALRGTGELFF.

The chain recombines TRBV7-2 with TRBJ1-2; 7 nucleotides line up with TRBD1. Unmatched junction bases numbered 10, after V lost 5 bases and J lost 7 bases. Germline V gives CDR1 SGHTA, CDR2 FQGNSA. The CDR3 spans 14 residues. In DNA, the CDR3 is TGTGCCAGCAGCCTCTCGACAGGGTCGGGTGGCTACACCTTC. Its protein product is CASSLSTGSGGYTF.

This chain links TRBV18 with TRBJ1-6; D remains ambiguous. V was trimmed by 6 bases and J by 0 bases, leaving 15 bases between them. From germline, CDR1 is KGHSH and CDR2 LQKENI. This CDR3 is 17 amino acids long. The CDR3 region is CASSLRTGSSYNSPLHF. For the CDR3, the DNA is TGTGCCAGCTCCCTTCGGACGGGGAGCTCCTATAATTCACCCCTCCACTTT.

In DNA, the CDR3 is TGCAGCGTGTCGAGACTAGCGACTTTTGAGCAGTTCTTC. Protein: CSVSRLATFEQFF. The chain links TRBV29-1 to TRBJ2-1; 8 nucleotides agree with TRBD2. The CDR3 sequence is 13 residues long. J gave up 9 bases and V 6 bases, and 10 bases lay outside the gene matches. Germline V gene data show CDR1 as SQVTM and CDR2 as ANQGSEA.

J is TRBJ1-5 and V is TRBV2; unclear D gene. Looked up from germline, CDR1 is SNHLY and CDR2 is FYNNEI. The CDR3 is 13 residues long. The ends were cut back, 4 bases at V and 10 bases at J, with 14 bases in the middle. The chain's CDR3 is CASSVRGKGPQHF. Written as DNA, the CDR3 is TGTGCCAGCAGTGTACGGGGTAAGGGACCCCAGCATTTT.

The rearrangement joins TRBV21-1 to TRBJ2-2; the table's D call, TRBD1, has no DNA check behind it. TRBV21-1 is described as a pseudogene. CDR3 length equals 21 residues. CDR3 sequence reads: CASKLTGSSPVLRPNTGELFF. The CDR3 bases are TGTGCCAGCAAGTTAACAGGGTCGTCACCCGTTCTACGCCCGAACACCGGGGAGCTGTTTTTT.

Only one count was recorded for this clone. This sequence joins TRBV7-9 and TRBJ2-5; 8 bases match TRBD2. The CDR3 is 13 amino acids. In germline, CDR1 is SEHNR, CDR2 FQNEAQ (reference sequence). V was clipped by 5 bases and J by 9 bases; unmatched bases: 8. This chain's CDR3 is CASSAGLAASQYF. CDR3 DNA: TGTGCCAGCAGCGCCGGACTAGCCGCGTCCCAGTACTTC.

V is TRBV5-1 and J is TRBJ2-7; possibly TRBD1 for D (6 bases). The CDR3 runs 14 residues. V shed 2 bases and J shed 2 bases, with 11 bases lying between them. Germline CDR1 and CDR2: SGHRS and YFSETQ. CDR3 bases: TGCGCCAGCAGCTTACTGACAGGAGCCTACGAGCAGTACTTC. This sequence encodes CASSLLTGAYEQYF.

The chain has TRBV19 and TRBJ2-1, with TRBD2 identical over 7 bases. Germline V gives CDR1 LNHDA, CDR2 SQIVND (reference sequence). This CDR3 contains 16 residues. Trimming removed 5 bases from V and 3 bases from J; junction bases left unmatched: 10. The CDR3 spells CASSPLGSGYYNEQFF. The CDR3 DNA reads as TGTGCCAGTAGTCCCCTGGGTAGCGGGTACTACAATGAGCAGTTCTTC.

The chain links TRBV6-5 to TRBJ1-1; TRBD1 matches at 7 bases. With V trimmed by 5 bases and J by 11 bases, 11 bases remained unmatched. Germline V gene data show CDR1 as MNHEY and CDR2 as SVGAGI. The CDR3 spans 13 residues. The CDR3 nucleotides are TGTGCCAGCAGTCGACAGGGTTTAAAGGGCGCTTTCTTT. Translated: CASSRQGLKGAFF.

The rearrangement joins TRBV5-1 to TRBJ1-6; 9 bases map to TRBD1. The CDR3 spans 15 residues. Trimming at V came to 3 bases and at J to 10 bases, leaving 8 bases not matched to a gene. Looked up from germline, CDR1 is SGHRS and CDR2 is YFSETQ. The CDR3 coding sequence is TGCGCCAGCAGCTCGCCGGGACAGGGAATCTCACCCCTCCACTTT. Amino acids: CASSSPGQGISPLHF.

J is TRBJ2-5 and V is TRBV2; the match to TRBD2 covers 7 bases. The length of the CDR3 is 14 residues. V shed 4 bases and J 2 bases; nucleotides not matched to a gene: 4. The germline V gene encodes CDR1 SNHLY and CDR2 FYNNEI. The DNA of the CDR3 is TGTGCCAGCAGTGGCAGGACTAGTCAAGAGACCCAGTACTTC. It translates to CASSGRTSQETQYF.

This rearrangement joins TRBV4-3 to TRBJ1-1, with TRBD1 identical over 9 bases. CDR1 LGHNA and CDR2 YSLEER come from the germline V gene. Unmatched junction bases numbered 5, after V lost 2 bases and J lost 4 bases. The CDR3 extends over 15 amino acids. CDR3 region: CASSQSPTGGTEAFF. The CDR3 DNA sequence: TGCGCCAGCAGCCAATCTCCGACAGGGGGCACTGAAGCTTTCTTT.

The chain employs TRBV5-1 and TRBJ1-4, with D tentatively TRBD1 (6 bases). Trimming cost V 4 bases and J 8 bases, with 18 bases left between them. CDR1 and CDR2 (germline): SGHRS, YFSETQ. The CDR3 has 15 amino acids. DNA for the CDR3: TGCGCCAGCAGCCCAGGGGACGCGGGTAGAGAAAAACTGTTTTTT. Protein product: CASSPGDAGREKLFF. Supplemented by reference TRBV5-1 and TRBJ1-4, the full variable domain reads KAGVTQTPRYLIKTRGQQVTLSCSPISGHRSVSWYQQTPGQGLQFLFEYFSETQRNKGNFPGRFSGRQFSNSRSEMNVSTLELGDSALYLCASSPGDAGREKLFFGSGTQLSVL.

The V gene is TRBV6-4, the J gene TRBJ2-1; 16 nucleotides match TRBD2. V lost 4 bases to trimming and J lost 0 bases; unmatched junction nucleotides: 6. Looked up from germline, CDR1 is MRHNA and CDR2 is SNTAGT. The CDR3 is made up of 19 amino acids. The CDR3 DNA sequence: TGTGCCAGCAGTGCCGGGACTAGCGGGAGGGGGAGCTCCTACAATGAGCAGTTCTTC. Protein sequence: CASSAGTSGRGSSYNEQFF.

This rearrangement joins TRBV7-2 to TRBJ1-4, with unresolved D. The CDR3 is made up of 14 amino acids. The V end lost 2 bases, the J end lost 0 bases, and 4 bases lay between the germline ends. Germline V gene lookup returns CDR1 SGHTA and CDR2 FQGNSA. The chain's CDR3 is CASSLQATNEKLFF. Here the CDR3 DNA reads TGTGCCAGCAGCTTACAGGCAACTAATGAAAAACTGTTTTTT.

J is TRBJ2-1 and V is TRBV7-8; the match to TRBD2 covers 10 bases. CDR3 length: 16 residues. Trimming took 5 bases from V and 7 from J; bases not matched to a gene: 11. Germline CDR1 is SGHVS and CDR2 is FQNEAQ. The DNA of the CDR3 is TGTGCCAGCAGCCTCCAGCGGGAGGGCCGGGAGAATGAGCAGTTCTTC. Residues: CASSLQREGRENEQFF.